This T cell receptor beta chain was recovered during a study of post-analysis software for immune sequencing data. Broader study findings: There were roughly 5 TRBV segments more frequent in patients than controls, and TRBV5-6, TRBV5-1 and TRBV20-1 were among them.

The CDR3 spans 14 residues. Deletions cut 1 base from V and 0 bases from J, with 7 bases between. Germline V CDR1 and CDR2: GTSNPN, SVGIG (reference sequence). A note on this clonotype: Its target is not known.

The authors incorporated unique molecular identifiers into the TCR beta cDNA libraries. A single record per CDR3 protein comes from TCRdb applying MiXCR to the PCR reads. Among 250,000 to 300,000 distinct CDR3 sequences listed, about 40% were seen once. The clonotype comes from a girl aged 10-17 years with multiple sclerosis. V and J are TRBV30 and TRBJ2-4; D remains unclear. Material for sequencing was blood. The CDR3: CAWSGNRAKNIQYF. The CDR3 coding sequence is TGTGCCTGGAGTGGAAACAGAGCCAAAAACATTCAGTACTTC.